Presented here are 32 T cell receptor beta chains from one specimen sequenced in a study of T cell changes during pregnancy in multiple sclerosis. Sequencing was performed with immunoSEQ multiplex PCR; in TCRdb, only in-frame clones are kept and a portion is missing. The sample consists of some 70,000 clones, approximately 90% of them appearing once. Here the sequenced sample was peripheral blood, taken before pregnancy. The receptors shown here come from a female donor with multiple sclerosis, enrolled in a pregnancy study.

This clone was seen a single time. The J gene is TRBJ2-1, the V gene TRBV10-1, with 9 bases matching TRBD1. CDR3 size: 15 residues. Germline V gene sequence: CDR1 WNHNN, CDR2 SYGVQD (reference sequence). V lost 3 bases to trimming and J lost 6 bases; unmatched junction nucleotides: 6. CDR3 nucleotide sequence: TGCGCCAGCAGTGAAGCCGGGACAGGGATCAATGAGCAGTTCTTC. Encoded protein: CASSEAGTGINEQFF.

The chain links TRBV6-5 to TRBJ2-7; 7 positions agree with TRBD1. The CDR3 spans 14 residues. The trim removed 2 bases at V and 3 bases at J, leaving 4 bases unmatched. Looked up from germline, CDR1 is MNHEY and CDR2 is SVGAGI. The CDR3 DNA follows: TGTGCCAGCAGTTACGCCCGACAGGGCTACGAGCAGTACTTC. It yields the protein CASSYARQGYEQYF.

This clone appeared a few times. CDR3 in DNA: TGCGCCAGCAGCCTGGGACTAGCGTATGCAGATACGCAGTATTTT. Translating gives CASSLGLAYADTQYF. The chain couples TRBV4-1 to TRBJ2-3, with 10 nucleotides matching TRBD2. Germline assignment: CDR1 MGHRA and CDR2 YSYEKL. The ends lost 4 bases at V and 4 bases at J; junction bases unmatched: 5. This CDR3 is built from 15 residues.

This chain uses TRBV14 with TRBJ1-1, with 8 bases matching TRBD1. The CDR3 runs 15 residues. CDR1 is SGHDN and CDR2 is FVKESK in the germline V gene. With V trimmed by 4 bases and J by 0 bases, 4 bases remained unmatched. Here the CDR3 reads CASSPRQGLNTEAFF. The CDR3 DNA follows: TGTGCCAGCAGCCCCCGACAGGGGCTGAACACTGAAGCTTTCTTT.

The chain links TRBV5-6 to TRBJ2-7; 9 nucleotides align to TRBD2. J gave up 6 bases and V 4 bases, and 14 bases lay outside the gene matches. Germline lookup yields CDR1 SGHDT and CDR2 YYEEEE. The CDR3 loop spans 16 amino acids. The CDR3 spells CASSHLGVAGDGEQYF. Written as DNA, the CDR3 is TGTGCCAGCAGCCACTTAGGAGTAGCGGGAGATGGCGAGCAGTACTTC.

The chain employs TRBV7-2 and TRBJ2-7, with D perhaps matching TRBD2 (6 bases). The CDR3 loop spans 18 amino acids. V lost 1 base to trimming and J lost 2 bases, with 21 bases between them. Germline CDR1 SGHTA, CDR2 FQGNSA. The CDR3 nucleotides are TGTGCCAGCAGCTTAGTGACTAGAATCCGGGAGCTAGCCTACGAGCAGTACTTC. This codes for CASSLVTRIRELAYEQYF.

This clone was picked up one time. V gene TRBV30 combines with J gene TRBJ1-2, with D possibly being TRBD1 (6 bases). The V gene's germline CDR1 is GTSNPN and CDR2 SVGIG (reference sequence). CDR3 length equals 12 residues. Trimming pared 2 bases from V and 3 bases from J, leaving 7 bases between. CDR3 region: CAWSHRDYGYTF. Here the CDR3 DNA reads TGTGCCTGGAGTCACAGGGACTATGGCTACACCTTC.

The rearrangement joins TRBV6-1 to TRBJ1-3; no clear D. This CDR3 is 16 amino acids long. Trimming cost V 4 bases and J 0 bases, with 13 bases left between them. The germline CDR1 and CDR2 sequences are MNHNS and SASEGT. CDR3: CASSASDGDSGNTIYF. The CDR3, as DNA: TGTGCCAGCAGTGCTAGCGACGGAGACTCTGGAAACACCATATATTTT.

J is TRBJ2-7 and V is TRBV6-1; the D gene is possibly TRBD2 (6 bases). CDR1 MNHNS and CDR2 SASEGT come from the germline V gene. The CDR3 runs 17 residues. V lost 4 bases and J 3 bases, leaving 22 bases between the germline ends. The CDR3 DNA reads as TGTGCCAGCAGTGCCACGAGGGCGGGGTCCTCCAGCTACGAGCAGTACTTC. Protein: CASSATRAGSSSYEQYF.

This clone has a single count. The CDR3 spells CASSYSRLAGGVEQFF. The CDR3 DNA reads TGTGCCAGCAGTTACTCGAGACTAGCGGGAGGGGTTGAGCAGTTCTTC. This chain links TRBV6-5 with TRBJ2-1, with 14 nucleotides matching TRBD2. V lost 0 bases to trimming and J lost 9 bases; unmatched junction nucleotides: 4. Germline CDR1 reads MNHEY; CDR2 reads SVGAGI. There are 16 residues in the CDR3.

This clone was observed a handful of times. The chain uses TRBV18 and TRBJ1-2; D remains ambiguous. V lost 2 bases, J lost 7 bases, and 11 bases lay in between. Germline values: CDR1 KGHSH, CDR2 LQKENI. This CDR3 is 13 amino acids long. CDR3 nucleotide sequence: TGTGCCAGCTCACCAGGAGGGTCTAGTGGCTACACCTTC. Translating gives CASSPGGSSGYTF.

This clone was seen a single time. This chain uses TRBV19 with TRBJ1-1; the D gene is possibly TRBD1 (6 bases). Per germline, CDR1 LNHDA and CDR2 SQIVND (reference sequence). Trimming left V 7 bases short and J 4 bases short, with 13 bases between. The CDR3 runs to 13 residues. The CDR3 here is CASTLQGGTEAFF. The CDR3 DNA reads TGTGCCAGTACCCTACAAGGGGGCACTGAAGCTTTCTTT. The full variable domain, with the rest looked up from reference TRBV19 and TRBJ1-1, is DGGITQSPKYLFRKEGQNVTLSCEQNLNHDAMYWYRQDPGQGLRLIYYSQIVNDFQKGDIAEGYSVSREKKESFPLTVTSAQKNPTAFYLCASTLQGGTEAFFGQGTRLTVV.

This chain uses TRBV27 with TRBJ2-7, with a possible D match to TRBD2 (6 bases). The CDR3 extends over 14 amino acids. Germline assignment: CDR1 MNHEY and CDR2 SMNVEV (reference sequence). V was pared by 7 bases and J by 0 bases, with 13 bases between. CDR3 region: CASMGDLSSYEQYF. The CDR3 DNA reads TGTGCCAGCATGGGGGACTTAAGCTCCTACGAGCAGTACTTC.

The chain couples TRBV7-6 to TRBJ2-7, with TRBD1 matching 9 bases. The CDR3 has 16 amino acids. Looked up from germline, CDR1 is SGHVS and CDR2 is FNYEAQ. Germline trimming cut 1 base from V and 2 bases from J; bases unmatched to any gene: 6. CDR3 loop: CASSLVARQGAYEQYF. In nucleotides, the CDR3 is TGTGCCAGCAGCTTAGTGGCTCGACAGGGGGCCTACGAGCAGTACTTC.

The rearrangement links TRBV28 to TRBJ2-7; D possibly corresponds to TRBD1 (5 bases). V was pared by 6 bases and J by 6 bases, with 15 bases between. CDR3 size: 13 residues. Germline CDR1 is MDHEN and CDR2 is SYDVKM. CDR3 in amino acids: CASSPPRGREQYF. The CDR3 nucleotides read TGTGCCAGCAGCCCCCCAAGGGGTCGCGAGCAGTACTTC.

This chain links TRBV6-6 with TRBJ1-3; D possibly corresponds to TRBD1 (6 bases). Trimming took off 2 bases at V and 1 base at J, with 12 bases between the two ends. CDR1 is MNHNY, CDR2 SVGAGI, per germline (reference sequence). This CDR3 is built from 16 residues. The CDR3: CASSYGGEGSGNTIYF. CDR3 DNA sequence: TGTGCCAGCAGTTACGGGGGCGAGGGGTCTGGAAACACCATATATTTT.

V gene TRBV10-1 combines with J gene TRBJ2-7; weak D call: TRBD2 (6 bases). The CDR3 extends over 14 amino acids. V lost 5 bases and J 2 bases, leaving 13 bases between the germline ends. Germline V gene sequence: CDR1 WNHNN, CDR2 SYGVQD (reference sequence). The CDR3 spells CASSPGLDTYEQYF. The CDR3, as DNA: TGCGCCAGCAGTCCGGGACTGGATACCTACGAGCAGTACTTC.

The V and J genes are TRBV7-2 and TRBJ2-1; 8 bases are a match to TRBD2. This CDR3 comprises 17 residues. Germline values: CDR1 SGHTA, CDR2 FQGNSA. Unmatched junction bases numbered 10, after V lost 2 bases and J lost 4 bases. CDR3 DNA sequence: TGTGCCAGCAGCTTAATTCGCGGTAGCGGGAAATACAATGAGCAGTTCTTC. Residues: CASSLIRGSGKYNEQFF.

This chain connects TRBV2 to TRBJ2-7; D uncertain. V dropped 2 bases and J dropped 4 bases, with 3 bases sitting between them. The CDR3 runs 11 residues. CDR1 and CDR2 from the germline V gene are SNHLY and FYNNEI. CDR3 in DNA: TGTGCCAGCAGTGAACTGTACGAGCAGTACTTC. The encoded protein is CASSELYEQYF.

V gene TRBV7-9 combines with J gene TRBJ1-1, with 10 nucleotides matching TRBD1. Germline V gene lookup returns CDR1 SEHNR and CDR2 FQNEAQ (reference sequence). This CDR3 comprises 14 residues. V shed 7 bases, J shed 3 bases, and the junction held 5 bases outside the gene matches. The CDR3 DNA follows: TGTGCCAGCACCCAGGGGACAGGGGACACTGAAGCTTTCTTT. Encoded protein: CASTQGTGDTEAFF.

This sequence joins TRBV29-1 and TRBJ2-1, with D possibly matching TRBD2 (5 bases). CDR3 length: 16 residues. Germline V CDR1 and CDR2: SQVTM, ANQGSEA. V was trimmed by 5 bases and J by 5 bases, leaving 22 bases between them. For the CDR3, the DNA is TGCAGCGTTTGGGCCCACGGGAACTCTAGGGACAATGAGCAGTTCTTC. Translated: CSVWAHGNSRDNEQFF.

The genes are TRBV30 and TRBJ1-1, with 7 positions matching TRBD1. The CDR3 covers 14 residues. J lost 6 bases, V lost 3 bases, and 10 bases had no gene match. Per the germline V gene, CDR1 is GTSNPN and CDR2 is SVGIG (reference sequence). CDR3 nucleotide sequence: TGTGCCTGGAGGGAGGCAGGGGGTTTGGCTGAAGCTTTCTTT. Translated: CAWREAGGLAEAFF.

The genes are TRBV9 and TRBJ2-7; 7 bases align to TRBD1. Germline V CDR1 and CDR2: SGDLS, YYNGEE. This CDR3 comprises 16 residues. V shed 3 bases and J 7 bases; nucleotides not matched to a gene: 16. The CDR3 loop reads CASSAPDGQAIPEQYF. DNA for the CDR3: TGTGCCAGCAGCGCCCCCGACGGACAGGCCATCCCTGAGCAGTACTTC.

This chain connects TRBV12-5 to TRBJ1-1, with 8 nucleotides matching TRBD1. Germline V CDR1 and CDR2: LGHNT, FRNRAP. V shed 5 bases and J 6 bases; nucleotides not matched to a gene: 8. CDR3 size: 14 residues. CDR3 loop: CASGPPDRDAEAFF. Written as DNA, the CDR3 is TGTGCTAGTGGTCCGCCGGACAGGGACGCTGAAGCTTTCTTT.

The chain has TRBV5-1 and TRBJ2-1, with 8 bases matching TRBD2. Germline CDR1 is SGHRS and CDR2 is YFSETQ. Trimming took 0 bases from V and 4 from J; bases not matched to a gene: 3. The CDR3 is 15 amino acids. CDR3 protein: CASSLGGLGYNEQFF. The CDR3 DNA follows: TGCGCCAGCAGCTTGGGGGGACTAGGATACAATGAGCAGTTCTTC.

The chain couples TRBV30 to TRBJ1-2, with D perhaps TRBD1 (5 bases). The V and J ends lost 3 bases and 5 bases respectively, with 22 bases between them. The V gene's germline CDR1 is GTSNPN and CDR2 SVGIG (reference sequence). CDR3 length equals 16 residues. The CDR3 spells CAWRGQGMTSPYGYTF. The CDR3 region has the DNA TGTGCCTGGAGAGGGCAGGGCATGACCAGTCCTTATGGCTACACCTTC.

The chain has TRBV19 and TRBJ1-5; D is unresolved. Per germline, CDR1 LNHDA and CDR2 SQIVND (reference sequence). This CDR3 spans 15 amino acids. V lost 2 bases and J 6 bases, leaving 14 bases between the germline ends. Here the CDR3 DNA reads TGTGCCAGTAGTATACTGGCAGGAATCGGTCAGCCCCAGCATTTT. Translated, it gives CASSILAGIGQPQHF. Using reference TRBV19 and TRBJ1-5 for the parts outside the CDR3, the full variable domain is DGGITQSPKYLFRKEGQNVTLSCEQNLNHDAMYWYRQDPGQGLRLIYYSQIVNDFQKGDIAEGYSVSREKKESFPLTVTSAQKNPTAFYLCASSILAGIGQPQHFGDGTRLSIL.

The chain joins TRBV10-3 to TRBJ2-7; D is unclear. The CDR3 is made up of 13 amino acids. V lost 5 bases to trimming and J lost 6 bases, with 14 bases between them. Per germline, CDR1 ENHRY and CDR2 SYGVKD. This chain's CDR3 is CAISPPAASEQYF. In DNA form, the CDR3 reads TGTGCCATCAGTCCCCCCGCCGCGTCCGAGCAGTACTTC.

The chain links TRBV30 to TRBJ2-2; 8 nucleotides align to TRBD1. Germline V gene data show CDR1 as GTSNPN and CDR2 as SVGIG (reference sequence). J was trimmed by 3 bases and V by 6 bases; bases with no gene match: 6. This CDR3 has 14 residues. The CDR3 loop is CACIWTGYTGELFF. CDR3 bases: TGTGCCTGCATTTGGACAGGGTACACCGGGGAGCTGTTTTTT.

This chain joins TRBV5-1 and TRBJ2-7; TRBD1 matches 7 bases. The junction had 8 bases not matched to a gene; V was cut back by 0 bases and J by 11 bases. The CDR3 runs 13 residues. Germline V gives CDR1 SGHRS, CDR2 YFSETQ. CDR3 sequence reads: CASSLARQGGEYF. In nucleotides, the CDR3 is TGCGCCAGCAGCTTGGCCCGACAGGGCGGCGAGTACTTC. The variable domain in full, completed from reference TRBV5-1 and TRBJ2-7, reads KAGVTQTPRYLIKTRGQQVTLSCSPISGHRSVSWYQQTPGQGLQFLFEYFSETQRNKGNFPGRFSGRQFSNSRSEMNVSTLELGDSALYLCASSLARQGGEYFGPGTRLTVT.

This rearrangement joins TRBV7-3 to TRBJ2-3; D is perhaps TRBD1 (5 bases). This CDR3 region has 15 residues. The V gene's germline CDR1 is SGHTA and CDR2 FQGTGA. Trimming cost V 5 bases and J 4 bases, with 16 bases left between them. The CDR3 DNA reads TGTGCCAGCAGCGGCACCGGATCCAGGGCAGATACGCAGTATTTT. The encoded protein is CASSGTGSRADTQYF. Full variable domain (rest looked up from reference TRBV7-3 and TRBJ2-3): GAGVSQTPSNKVTEKGKYVELRCDPISGHTALYWYRQSLGQGPEFLIYFQGTGAADDSGLPNDRFFAVRPEGSVSTLKIQRTERGDSAVYLCASSGTGSRADTQYFGPGTRLTVL.

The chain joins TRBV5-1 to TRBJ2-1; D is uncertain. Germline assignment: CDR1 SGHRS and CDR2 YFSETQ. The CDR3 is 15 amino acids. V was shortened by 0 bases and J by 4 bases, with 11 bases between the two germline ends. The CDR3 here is CASSLVAAVYNEQFF. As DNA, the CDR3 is TGCGCCAGCAGCTTGGTTGCTGCGGTGTACAATGAGCAGTTCTTC. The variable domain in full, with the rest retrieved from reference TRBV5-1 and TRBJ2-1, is KAGVTQTPRYLIKTRGQQVTLSCSPISGHRSVSWYQQTPGQGLQFLFEYFSETQRNKGNFPGRFSGRQFSNSRSEMNVSTLELGDSALYLCASSLVAAVYNEQFFGPGTRLTVL.